The 14 T cell receptor beta chains given below trace back to one sample, sequenced in a study of T cell responses to AZD1222 COVID-19 vaccine (dated by TCRdb to the early 2020s). What this sample's time point label stands for: baseline before first vaccination. To prepare the library, the immunoSEQ multiplex PCR assay was applied. The clones in this table, taken by TCRdb from immuneACCESS, are in-frame only. Not every clone is retained; where verified, under half of the shortfall comes from an unresolved V gene, and the cause of the rest is unknown. The sample table contains under 200,000 clones; only one count was recorded for about 88% of them. Together, the top ten hold around 5.5% of the sample. Source: peripheral blood, taken on day 0 of AZD1222 vaccination. The source is an adult in good health.

The chain employs TRBV4-2 and TRBJ2-5, with 7 bases matching TRBD2. The V gene end was trimmed by 4 bases and the J gene end by 4 bases; junction bases not matched to a gene: 6. In germline, CDR1 is LGHNA, CDR2 YNFKEQ. The CDR3 is 14 amino acids. The CDR3 coding sequence is TGTGCCAGCAGCCTGGGGGGGATAGGAGAGACCCAGTACTTC. Translated: CASSLGGIGETQYF.

Here the CDR3 DNA reads TGTGCCAGCAGTGAAGCCCTTCCCTACGAGCAGTACTTC. Residues: CASSEALPYEQYF. The chain combines TRBV6-1 with TRBJ2-7; D uncertain. This CDR3 has 13 amino acids. Trimming took off 0 bases at V and 2 bases at J, with 5 bases between the two ends. The germline V gene encodes CDR1 MNHNS and CDR2 SASEGT.

The chain carries TRBV14 and TRBJ1-2, with a possible D match to TRBD1 (6 bases). Germline assignment: CDR1 SGHDN and CDR2 FVKESK. This CDR3 comprises 13 residues. Trimming removed 1 base at V and 4 bases at J, with 7 bases between. In nucleotides, the CDR3 is TGTGCCAGCAGCCAAGTACAGGGCTATGGCTACACCTTC. It encodes CASSQVQGYGYTF. The whole variable domain, filled in from reference TRBV14 and TRBJ1-2, reads EAGVTQFPSHSVIEKGQTVTLRCDPISGHDNLYWYRRVMGKEIKFLLHFVKESKQDESGMPNNRFLAERTGGTYSTLKVQPAELEDSGVYFCASSQVQGYGYTFGSGTRLTVV.

J is TRBJ2-1 and V is TRBV7-2, with D unclear. Germline CDR1 and CDR2: SGHTA and FQGNSA. The CDR3 covers 15 residues. V was shortened by 1 base and J by 10 bases, with 17 bases between the two germline ends. CDR3 sequence (DNA): TGTGCCAGCAGCTTAGGAGGCCCGACCATTGGGGAGCAGTTCTTC. It encodes CASSLGGPTIGEQFF.

The rearrangement joins TRBV27 to TRBJ1-4, with D unresolved. V was pared by 5 bases and J by 0 bases, with 7 bases between. The CDR3 spans 14 residues. The germline CDR1 and CDR2 sequences are MNHEY and SMNVEV (reference sequence). The chain's CDR3 is CASSPDATNEKLFF. The CDR3 DNA follows: TGTGCCAGCAGTCCGGATGCAACTAATGAAAAACTGTTTTTT.

V gene TRBV7-9 combines with J gene TRBJ1-1; D gene unclear. V was trimmed by 2 bases and J by 1 base, leaving 8 bases between them. This CDR3 has 14 amino acids. Germline V gene data show CDR1 as SEHNR and CDR2 as FQNEAQ (reference sequence). The CDR3 loop reads CASSLSYQNTEAFF. In DNA, the CDR3 is TGTGCCAGCAGCTTATCATACCAGAACACTGAAGCTTTCTTT.

The CDR3 spells CASSKTHQPQHF. The CDR3 DNA is TGTGCCAGCAGCAAAACCCATCAGCCCCAGCATTTT. The chain has TRBV21-1 and TRBJ1-5. TRBV21-1 is noted as a pseudogene. The CDR3 is 12 residues long.

The rearrangement joins TRBV28 to TRBJ2-6, with 7 bases fitting TRBD1. Germline CDR1 and CDR2: MDHEN and SYDVKM. This CDR3 comprises 17 residues. Trimming at V came to 4 bases and at J to 0 bases, leaving 6 bases not matched to a gene. The CDR3 region is CASSSGQLLSGANVLTF. CDR3 coding DNA: TGTGCCAGCAGTTCGGGACAGCTTCTCTCTGGGGCCAACGTCCTGACTTTC.

This chain's CDR3 is CASDKGITNYGYTF. CDR3 DNA: TGTGCCAGCGACAAAGGGATAACTAACTATGGCTACACCTTC. The genes are TRBV19 and TRBJ1-2; D ambiguous. Trimming took off 9 bases at V and 0 bases at J, with 14 bases between the two ends. The CDR3 extends over 14 amino acids. Per germline, CDR1 LNHDA and CDR2 SQIVND (reference sequence).

The V and J genes are TRBV5-1 and TRBJ2-7; D perhaps matches TRBD1 (6 bases). Trimming took off 6 bases at V and 4 bases at J, with 14 bases between the two ends. This CDR3 spans 13 amino acids. The V gene's germline CDR1 is SGHRS and CDR2 YFSETQ. CDR3 in amino acids: CASNEGRGYEQYF. The CDR3 DNA reads as TGCGCCAGCAATGAAGGCAGGGGATACGAGCAGTACTTC.

V usage is TRBV19 and J usage is TRBJ2-1, with D possibly matching TRBD2 (7 bases). Looked up from germline, CDR1 is LNHDA and CDR2 is SQIVND (reference sequence). Trimming removed 2 bases at V and 7 bases at J, with 15 bases between. This CDR3 has 15 amino acids. Here the CDR3 reads CASSILAGAGNEQFF. The CDR3 DNA is TGTGCCAGTAGTATATTGGCGGGGGCAGGAAATGAGCAGTTCTTC. Together with reference TRBV19 and TRBJ2-1, the CDR3 gives the full variable domain: DGGITQSPKYLFRKEGQNVTLSCEQNLNHDAMYWYRQDPGQGLRLIYYSQIVNDFQKGDIAEGYSVSREKKESFPLTVTSAQKNPTAFYLCASSILAGAGNEQFFGPGTRLTVL.

V is TRBV19 and J is TRBJ1-2; TRBD1 is a possible D gene (5 bases). This CDR3 comprises 17 residues. Germline CDR1 reads LNHDA; CDR2 reads SQIVND (reference sequence). V was cut by 3 bases and J by 6 bases, with 23 bases left in between. The CDR3 loop reads CASSIGNLAGLVNGYTF. CDR3 in DNA: TGTGCCAGTAGTATCGGGAATCTCGCGGGGCTGGTTAATGGCTACACCTTC.

As to this clone: The junction and the germline gene differ at one end; a read error may be behind it. This chain connects TRBV30 to TRBJ1-5, with D maybe TRBD1 (5 bases). Per the germline V gene, CDR1 is GTSNPN and CDR2 is SVGIG (reference sequence). This CDR3 region has 12 residues. CDR3 sequence (DNA): TGTGCATGGGACCCCGGGAATCCGCCCCAGCATTTT. As protein: CAWDPGNPPQHF.

This chain connects TRBV7-2 to TRBJ1-6, with D uncertain. Germline CDR1 SGHTA, CDR2 FQGNSA. The V and J ends lost 1 base and 7 bases respectively, with 11 bases between them. This CDR3 has 15 residues. DNA for the CDR3: TGTGCCAGCAGCTTAGACCGGGTAGGGAATTCACCCCTCCACTTT. Protein product: CASSLDRVGNSPLHF.